The TCR beta chain under discussion was sequenced for a study of blood T cell repertoires in COVID-19. Study-wide background: There were acute and convalescent COVID-19 samples, and they came from the United States, Italy and Spain.

Symptom resolution, clearance, or two negative PCRs marked the recovered donors of Cohort 3. On this clone: A read error may produce the germline difference seen at one junction end.

Germline V lookup: CDR1 SSHAT, CDR2 FNYEAQ (reference sequence). This CDR3 region has 15 residues. TCRdb's copy holds only in-frame clones and misses some; the assay was immunoSEQ multiplex PCR. The sample has around 190,000 clones; 88% are singletons. This receptor was obtained from a woman aged 18-29 years who had recovered from COVID-19. The chain has TRBV7-7 and TRBJ2-1; 15 bases match TRBD2. The sequenced material came from PBMCs or T cells enriched from blood (not recorded which). The CDR3 sequence is CASSPGLAGGNEQFF. In DNA, the CDR3 is TGTGCTAGCAGCCCGGGACTAGCGGGAGGCAATGAGCAGTTCTTC.